One and the same sample provided the 26 T cell receptor beta chains below, sequenced in a study of blood T cell repertoires in COVID-19. Generated by immunoSEQ multiplex PCR, the TCRdb table keeps only in-frame clones and is missing some. The table includes 130,000 or so clones, roughly 80% detected once. Material: peripheral blood. These TCRs come from a woman aged 60-75 years with acute or convalescent COVID-19.

J is TRBJ1-2 and V is TRBV27; no firm D call. CDR1 and CDR2 from the germline V gene are MNHEY and SMNVEV (reference sequence). Deletions cut 3 bases from V and 0 bases from J, with 11 bases between. CDR3 length: 15 amino acids. The CDR3 protein is CASSFKREANYGYTF. In nucleotides, the CDR3 is TGTGCCAGCAGTTTCAAAAGAGAGGCTAACTATGGCTACACCTTC.

The chain joins TRBV5-1 to TRBJ2-3, with 9 bases matching TRBD1. Per germline, CDR1 SGHRS and CDR2 YFSETQ. The CDR3 runs 15 residues. V shed 4 bases and J 6 bases; nucleotides not matched to a gene: 9. In DNA, the CDR3 is TGCGCCAGCAGCCTCTGGGACAGGGTGGAGGATACGCAGTATTTT. Its protein product is CASSLWDRVEDTQYF.

The V call is TRBV29-1, the J call TRBJ1-4; a possible D gene is TRBD1 (5 bases). V was pared by 6 bases and J by 8 bases, with 16 bases between. CDR3 length equals 13 residues. Germline V lookup: CDR1 SQVTM, CDR2 ANQGSEA. CDR3: CSVEQPKGEKLFF. The CDR3 DNA reads TGCAGCGTGGAACAACCAAAGGGGGAAAAACTGTTTTTT.

Concerning this clone itself: Distinct nucleotide sequences in the sample also encode this CDR3. The V and J genes are TRBV30 and TRBJ1-5, with a tentative D call TRBD1 (5 bases). The V end lost 2 bases, the J end lost 5 bases, and 10 bases lay between the germline ends. Germline loops: CDR1 GTSNPN, CDR2 SVGIG (reference sequence). The CDR3 has 13 amino acids. The CDR3 sequence is CAWSSQGDQPQHF. The CDR3 DNA sequence: TGTGCCTGGAGTAGCCAGGGCGATCAGCCCCAGCATTTT.

This rearrangement joins TRBV19 to TRBJ1-5; D not resolved. Trimming pared 7 bases from V and 6 bases from J, leaving 19 bases between. This CDR3 contains 15 residues. The V gene's germline CDR1 is LNHDA and CDR2 SQIVND (reference sequence). The CDR3 nucleotides read TGTGCCAGTAAGTTGGAGCGAGCACTCGGTCAGCCCCAGCATTTT. Its protein is CASKLERALGQPQHF.

For the CDR3, the DNA is TGTGCCAGCAGTTTCACCTCGGACAGTACCGAAGCTTTCTTT. Protein product: CASSFTSDSTEAFF. The V gene is TRBV6-2 or TRBV6-3, the J gene TRBJ1-1, with D perhaps matching TRBD1 (6 bases). The CDR3 length is 14 residues. Germline V gives CDR1 MNHEY, CDR2 SVGEGT. Trimming cost V 4 bases and J 8 bases, with 17 bases left between them.

The V gene is TRBV19, the J gene TRBJ1-4; no clear D gene. Trimming removed 5 bases from V and 11 bases from J, with 27 bases in between. The CDR3 extends over 17 amino acids. Germline V lookup: CDR1 LNHDA, CDR2 SQIVND (reference sequence). The CDR3 DNA reads TGTGCCAGTAGTTTTCACGGAACTCGCGGACGGACGGGGAAACTGTTTTTT. Protein: CASSFHGTRGRTGKLFF.

J is TRBJ1-1 and V is TRBV2; no firm D call. CDR3 length equals 14 residues. Germline V gives CDR1 SNHLY, CDR2 FYNNEI. The ends were cut back, 3 bases at V and 0 bases at J, with 8 bases in the middle. CDR3 sequence reads: CASSDSPMNTEAFF. In DNA form, the CDR3 reads TGTGCCAGCAGTGACAGTCCCATGAACACTGAAGCTTTCTTT.

The chain couples TRBV7-9 to TRBJ1-4, with TRBD1 identical over 8 bases. Per the germline V gene, CDR1 is SEHNR and CDR2 is FQNEAQ (reference sequence). The length of the CDR3 is 15 residues. The J segment lost 2 bases and the V segment lost 5 bases, leaving 4 bases of the junction unmatched. For the CDR3, the DNA is TGTGCCAGCAGCCCTCAGGGGGCGACTAATGAAAAACTGTTTTTT. This encodes CASSPQGATNEKLFF.

V is TRBV6-2 or TRBV6-3 and J is TRBJ1-5; 11 nucleotides agree with TRBD1. The CDR3 is made up of 14 amino acids. Germline V gene lookup returns CDR1 MNHEY and CDR2 SVGEGT. The V segment lost 5 bases and the J segment 7 bases; nucleotides outside the gene matches: 4. The CDR3 is CASSKGQGAQPQHF. The CDR3 DNA reads TGTGCCAGCAGTAAAGGACAGGGGGCCCAGCCCCAGCATTTT.

The chain couples TRBV18 to TRBJ1-1, with 9 positions matching TRBD1. V lost 3 bases, J lost 3 bases, and 14 bases stayed unmatched. From germline, CDR1 is KGHSH and CDR2 LQKENI. The CDR3 is 18 residues long. DNA of the CDR3: TGTGCCAGCTCACCGCCCGGGACAGGGTGGACACGGGACACTGAAGCTTTCTTT. Its protein product is CASSPPGTGWTRDTEAFF.

This clone showed up just once. Here the CDR3 reads CASSPRIGTGGLETQYF. In DNA form, the CDR3 reads TGTGCCAGCTCACCACGTATTGGGACAGGGGGTTTGGAGACCCAGTACTTC. J is TRBJ2-5 and V is TRBV18; 11 nucleotides align to TRBD1. V trimming: 1 base; J trimming: 5 bases; junction bases outside the gene matches: 9. The CDR3 runs to 17 residues. CDR1 is KGHSH, CDR2 LQKENI, per germline.

This clone came up a few times. The chain joins TRBV18 to TRBJ1-2; D remains ambiguous. The germline CDR1 and CDR2 sequences are KGHSH and LQKENI. Trimming pared 3 bases from V and 5 bases from J, leaving 10 bases between. The CDR3 totals 13 residues. The CDR3 nucleotides are TGTGCCAGCTCACCCGCCACAGATTATGGCTACACCTTC. Its protein is CASSPATDYGYTF. The entire variable domain, with the rest obtained from reference TRBV18 and TRBJ1-2, is as follows: NAGVMQNPRHLVRRRGQEARLRCSPMKGHSHVYWYRQLPEEGLKFMVYLQKENIIDESGMPKERFSAEFPKEGPSILRIQQVVRGDSAAYFCASSPATDYGYTFGSGTRLTVV.

This chain joins TRBV13 and TRBJ1-2; 10 bases match TRBD1. CDR1 is PRHDT and CDR2 is FYEKMQ in the germline V gene (reference sequence). The CDR3 length is 14 residues. Trimming removed 0 bases from V and 8 bases from J; junction bases left unmatched: 3. The CDR3 protein is CASSLGGTGEGYTF. CDR3 in DNA: TGTGCCAGCAGCTTAGGTGGGACAGGGGAAGGCTACACCTTC.

The V and J genes are TRBV7-2 and TRBJ1-1; D ambiguous. This CDR3 is built from 13 residues. V dropped 3 bases and J dropped 3 bases, with 8 bases sitting between them. Germline V gene lookup returns CDR1 SGHTA and CDR2 FQGNSA. CDR3 DNA sequence: TGTGCCAGCAGCTTGAGCGGAGACACTGAAGCTTTCTTT. Amino acid sequence: CASSLSGDTEAFF.

The chain employs TRBV6-5 and TRBJ1-2, with 9 positions matching TRBD1. The V and J ends lost 4 bases and 2 bases, in that order; junction bases with no gene match: 8. Germline lookup yields CDR1 MNHEY and CDR2 SVGAGI. The CDR3 is made up of 16 amino acids. The CDR3 DNA reads as TGTGCCAGCAGTTTACCGGGACAGGGTTCCAACTATGGCTACACCTTC. Translation: CASSLPGQGSNYGYTF.

This clone was counted a few times. The chain is built from TRBV7-9 and TRBJ2-7; D possibly corresponds to TRBD2 (6 bases). V was pared by 1 base and J by 6 bases, with 19 bases between. The CDR3 contains 16 residues. The germline V gene has CDR1 SEHNR and CDR2 FQNEAQ (reference sequence). The CDR3 loop reads CASSLEPWTGDTEQYV. In nucleotides, the CDR3 is TGTGCCAGCAGCTTAGAACCCTGGACGGGAGATACCGAGCAGTACGTC.

There are many counts of this clone. The chain couples TRBV3-1 (or the pseudogene TRBV3-2) to TRBJ2-7; 7 bases map to TRBD1. This CDR3 spans 14 amino acids. Germline V gives CDR1 LGHDT, CDR2 YNNKEL (reference sequence). The V segment lost 2 bases and the J segment 7 bases; nucleotides outside the gene matches: 8. CDR3 loop: CASSQITGVREQYF. In DNA form, the CDR3 reads TGTGCCAGCAGCCAAATTACAGGGGTAAGAGAGCAGTACTTC.

The chain is built from TRBV18 and TRBJ2-2, with a tentative D call TRBD1 (6 bases). Germline V gene sequence: CDR1 KGHSH, CDR2 LQKENI. This CDR3 spans 16 amino acids. Trimming stripped 3 bases from V and 1 base from J, with 12 bases between. The CDR3: CASSPFGRGNTGELFF. The CDR3 bases are TGTGCCAGCTCACCCTTTGGCAGGGGGAACACCGGGGAGCTGTTTTTT.

This chain connects TRBV4-2 to TRBJ1-1; TRBD1 matches 7 bases. V gave up 3 bases and J gave up 4 bases; unmatched junction bases: 5. The germline V gene has CDR1 LGHNA and CDR2 YNFKEQ. This CDR3 contains 14 residues. The CDR3 DNA sequence: TGTGCCAGCAGCCAGATTGCAGGGGGCACTGAAGCTTTCTTT. It is translated as CASSQIAGGTEAFF.

The chain combines TRBV12-3 or TRBV12-4 with TRBJ1-4; D is unresolved. The CDR3 extends over 13 amino acids. Trimming took off 8 bases at V and 2 bases at J, with 9 bases between the two ends. The CDR3 nucleotides are TGTGCCAGCGGAAGGGAGACTAATGAAAAACTGTTTTTT. Translating it yields CASGRETNEKLFF.

This clone is a singleton in its sample. CDR3 nucleotides: TGTGCCAGCAGTCCCGGAACAGCTAACTATGGCTACACCTTC. Its translation is CASSPGTANYGYTF. The V call is TRBV2, the J call TRBJ1-2; D not certain. The germline CDR1 and CDR2 sequences are SNHLY and FYNNEI. This CDR3 is 14 amino acids long. The V end lost 5 bases, the J end lost 0 bases, and 10 bases lay between the germline ends. Based on the CDR3 plus reference TRBV2 and TRBJ1-2, the full variable domain is EPEVTQTPSHQVTQMGQEVILRCVPISNHLYFYWYRQILGQKVEFLVSFYNNEISEKSEIFDDQFSVERPDGSNFTLKIRSTKLEDSAMYFCASSPGTANYGYTFGSGTRLTVV.

J is TRBJ2-2 and V is TRBV4-1; 7 bases fit TRBD1. This CDR3 spans 14 amino acids. Looked up from germline, CDR1 is MGHRA and CDR2 is YSYEKL. Unmatched junction bases numbered 4, after V lost 7 bases and J lost 2 bases. The CDR3 coding sequence is TGCGCCAGCAAGGACAGGATCAACACCGGGGAGCTGTTTTTT. This encodes CASKDRINTGELFF.

This clone appeared many times. The J gene is TRBJ1-2, the V gene TRBV5-1, with D perhaps TRBD1 (5 bases). CDR1 is SGHRS and CDR2 is YFSETQ in the germline V gene. Trimming removed 0 bases from V and 2 bases from J, with 8 bases in between. The CDR3 contains 14 residues. As DNA, the CDR3 is TGCGCCAGCAGCTTGGAGGCAGGGAACTATGGCTACACCTTC. Its protein product is CASSLEAGNYGYTF.

This chain connects TRBV3-1 (or the pseudogene TRBV3-2) to TRBJ1-2; D is uncertain. The CDR3 spans 14 residues. Germline CDR1 LGHDT, CDR2 YNNKEL (reference sequence). V was clipped by 0 bases and J by 2 bases, with 7 bases between them. The CDR3, as DNA: TGTGCCAGCAGCCAAGATTTGAGGAACTATGGCTACACCTTC. Translation: CASSQDLRNYGYTF.

This clone was detected once. The chain employs TRBV10-2 and TRBJ2-3, with D unclear. V gave up 0 bases and J gave up 0 bases, with 7 bases separating them. Germline CDR1 reads WSHSY; CDR2 reads SAAADI. The CDR3 is 15 residues long. The CDR3 coding sequence is TGCGCCAGCAGTGAGTCGCCTACTAGCACAGATACGCAGTATTTT. Translated: CASSESPTSTDTQYF.